This T cell receptor (beta chain) comes out of a study of cytomegalovirus exposure and HLA in healthy donors. On the study more broadly: There were 300 to 400 genotyped donors. Of these, roughly 86% fell in the genetic ancestry cluster associated with self-reported Caucasian donors. Study-level findings and limits: About 87% or about 30% of the time was how often most TCR beta V segments were productive, according to an earlier analysis.

Germline V gene sequence: CDR1 SEHNR, CDR2 FQNEAQ (reference sequence). The length of the CDR3 is 14 residues. V shed 0 bases, J shed 6 bases, and the junction held 2 bases outside the gene matches. Worth noting for this clone: Its target is not known.

Primers: 60 Vbeta forward and 13 Jbeta reverse. TCRdb keeps only in-frame clones here, not all; method: immunoSEQ multiplex PCR. The sample holds about 140,000 clones, 75% to 80% seen once. This clonotype was obtained from a male donor in good health and CMV-seronegative. The chain recombines TRBV7-9 with TRBJ1-2, with 9 bases lining up with TRBD1. Sequencing used PBMCs. Here the CDR3 DNA reads TGTGCCAGCAGCTTAGCGTGGACAGGGGATGGCTACACCTTC. It translates to CASSLAWTGDGYTF.